Following are 13 T cell receptor beta chains from one sample sequenced in a study of T cell responses to AZD1222 COVID-19 vaccine. Profiling relied on immunoSEQ multiplex PCR, and the TCRdb table lists in-frame clones only, not all of them. The sample holds roughly 160,000 clones, about 90% seen once. The sample in question was peripheral blood, obtained on day 0 of MenACWY control vaccination. These receptors originate from an adult in good health.

This chain connects TRBV7-8 to TRBJ1-5; 7 positions agree with TRBD1. Germline V lookup: CDR1 SGHVS, CDR2 FQNEAQ. The length of the CDR3 is 16 residues. The V gene end was trimmed by 7 bases and the J gene end by 0 bases; junction bases not matched to a gene: 9. The CDR3 sequence is CASNVGGRHSNQPQHF. The CDR3 nucleotides are TGTGCCAGCAACGTAGGGGGCAGACATAGCAATCAGCCCCAGCATTTT.

J is TRBJ1-1 and V is TRBV11-2, with 10 bases lining up with TRBD1. The CDR3 sequence is 14 residues long. Germline values: CDR1 SGHAT, CDR2 FQNNGV. V lost 1 base to trimming and J lost 7 bases; unmatched junction nucleotides: 3. The CDR3 DNA reads TGTGCCAGCAGCTTAGGGGACAGGGGAGGTGAAGCTTTCTTT. Translation gives CASSLGDRGGEAFF.

This clone showed up just a few times. The J gene is TRBJ2-3, the V gene TRBV30; tentative D call: TRBD2 (5 bases). Trimming pared 5 bases from V and 0 bases from J, leaving 15 bases between. The CDR3 totals 15 residues. Germline CDR1 is GTSNPN and CDR2 is SVGIG (reference sequence). CDR3 residues: CAWGGAVSSTDTQYF. The CDR3 nucleotides read TGTGCCTGGGGCGGAGCGGTGTCTAGCACAGATACGCAGTATTTT.

This chain connects TRBV19 to TRBJ2-7, with TRBD1 identical over 8 bases. After removal of 8 bases from V and 3 bases from J, the junction contained 12 bases not matched to a gene. Per germline, CDR1 LNHDA and CDR2 SQIVND (reference sequence). CDR3 length: 15 amino acids. CDR3: CASSVVWDRYYEQYF. In DNA, the CDR3 is TGTGCCAGTTCGGTGGTGTGGGACAGGTACTACGAGCAGTACTTC. Full variable domain (outside the CDR3, taken from reference TRBV19 and TRBJ2-7): DGGITQSPKYLFRKEGQNVTLSCEQNLNHDAMYWYRQDPGQGLRLIYYSQIVNDFQKGDIAEGYSVSREKKESFPLTVTSAQKNPTAFYLCASSVVWDRYYEQYFGPGTRLTVT.

The chain joins TRBV6-5 to TRBJ1-6, with unresolved D. The CDR3 has 14 residues. V dropped 2 bases and J dropped 7 bases, with 9 bases sitting between them. Germline V gives CDR1 MNHEY, CDR2 SVGAGI. The CDR3 DNA reads TGTGCCAGCAGTTACCGGGCGGACAATTCACCCCTCCACTTT. This translates into CASSYRADNSPLHF.

This chain uses TRBV6-5 with TRBJ1-2; tentatively, D is TRBD1 (6 bases). CDR3 size: 11 residues. Germline CDR1 reads MNHEY; CDR2 reads SVGAGI. The V end was cut by 7 bases, the J end by 4 bases, with 7 bases between. DNA of the CDR3: TGTGCCAGCAAGACAGGCTATGGCTACACCTTC. Its translation is CASKTGYGYTF.

This chain uses TRBV5-1 with TRBJ2-3; D unresolved. Germline CDR1 reads SGHRS; CDR2 reads YFSETQ. The germline V and J ends were trimmed by 1 base and 5 bases, with 11 bases remaining between them. This CDR3 is built from 14 residues. DNA for the CDR3: TGCGCCAGCAGCTTGTTTCAGTATGGAGATACGCAGTATTTT. Protein sequence: CASSLFQYGDTQYF. Full variable domain (outside the CDR3, taken from reference TRBV5-1 and TRBJ2-3): KAGVTQTPRYLIKTRGQQVTLSCSPISGHRSVSWYQQTPGQGLQFLFEYFSETQRNKGNFPGRFSGRQFSNSRSEMNVSTLELGDSALYLCASSLFQYGDTQYFGPGTRLTVL.

The rearrangement joins TRBV9 to TRBJ1-2, with D unresolved. V lost 0 bases, J lost 3 bases, and 12 bases lay in between. CDR1 SGDLS and CDR2 YYNGEE come from the germline V gene. This CDR3 contains 15 residues. CDR3 nucleotide sequence: TGTGCCAGCAGCGTAGTCCCCCGACTTGACTATGGCTACACCTTC. Its protein is CASSVVPRLDYGYTF. Combining the CDR3 with reference TRBV9 and TRBJ1-2 gives the whole variable domain DSGVTQTPKHLITATGQRVTLRCSPRSGDLSVYWYQQSLDQGLQFLIQYYNGEERAKGNILERFSAQQFPDLHSELNLSSLELGDSALYFCASSVVPRLDYGYTFGSGTRLTVV.

The J gene is TRBJ1-1, the V gene TRBV11-3; 11 bases fit TRBD1. Germline values: CDR1 SGHNT, CDR2 YENEEA. This CDR3 has 17 amino acids. Losses at the gene ends were 5 bases for V and 2 bases for J; bases not matched to a gene: 10. CDR3 DNA: TGTGCCAGCAGCCGACGGACAGGGGGCTTCGTTAACACTGAAGCTTTCTTT. Translation: CASSRRTGGFVNTEAFF.

The CDR3 reads CASSAAGPNTGELFF. CDR3 sequence (DNA): TGTGCCTCCTCAGCGGCGGGCCCGAACACCGGGGAGCTGTTTTTT. V and J are TRBV2 and TRBJ2-2, with a possible D match to TRBD2 (5 bases). V gave up 11 bases and J gave up 0 bases, with 16 bases separating them. CDR1 is SNHLY and CDR2 is FYNNEI in the germline V gene. The CDR3 extends over 15 amino acids.

The V and J genes are TRBV30 and TRBJ1-6; a weak D match, TRBD1 (5 bases). Per germline, CDR1 GTSNPN and CDR2 SVGIG (reference sequence). The CDR3 totals 15 residues. V lost 4 bases to trimming and J lost 0 bases, with 10 bases between them. CDR3 amino acids: CAWTRGSSYNSPLHF. CDR3 bases: TGTGCCTGGACTCGGGGGAGCTCCTATAATTCACCCCTCCACTTT.

The chain is built from TRBV6-2 or TRBV6-3 and TRBJ2-2; 10 nucleotides align to TRBD1. Germline V gene sequence: CDR1 MNHEY, CDR2 SVGEGT. J was trimmed by 0 bases and V by 6 bases; bases with no gene match: 4. The CDR3 is made up of 16 amino acids. CDR3 loop: CASSRQGAPNTGELFF. In DNA, the CDR3 is TGTGCCAGCAGCCGACAGGGGGCGCCGAACACCGGGGAGCTGTTTTTT.

V and J are TRBV29-1 and TRBJ1-2; maybe TRBD1 (6 bases). This CDR3 contains 14 residues. Looked up from germline, CDR1 is SQVTM and CDR2 is ANQGSEA. V shed 3 bases and J shed 4 bases, with 15 bases lying between them. Here the CDR3 reads CSVDMGRGGYGYTF. DNA of the CDR3: TGCAGCGTTGACATGGGCAGGGGCGGCTATGGCTACACCTTC.